This T cell receptor beta chain derives from a study of blood T cells in healthy people across ages. Alongside a J-beta primer mix, a sample-barcoded 5' primer served in a second PCR lasting roughly 6 to 11 cycles. TCRdb reanalysed the 5' RACE reads using MiXCR and keeps one entry per CDR3 protein. This table holds 800,000 to 950,000 distinct CDR3 sequences, 25% to 30% found once. This CDR3 has 13 amino acids. The germline V gene has CDR1 SEHNR and CDR2 FQNEAQ (reference sequence). V was cut by 5 bases and J by 6 bases, with 13 bases left in between. The sample was also linked to a second study, of T cells of mothers and their children. That paper adds: The whole RNA yield was converted to cDNA, around 1.5 ug per 15 ul. Every mother supplied over 9 million TCR beta CDR3 reads and every child about 3 million. No clone of persistent microchimeric T cells was detected.

The receptor comes from a woman in her 40s in good health. The V and J genes are TRBV7-9 and TRBJ1-1; the D is unclear. The specimen sequenced was blood. The CDR3, as DNA: TGTGCCAGCAGCCCCTTCCAGACCCCTGAAGCTTTCTTT. It codes for CASSPFQTPEAFF.